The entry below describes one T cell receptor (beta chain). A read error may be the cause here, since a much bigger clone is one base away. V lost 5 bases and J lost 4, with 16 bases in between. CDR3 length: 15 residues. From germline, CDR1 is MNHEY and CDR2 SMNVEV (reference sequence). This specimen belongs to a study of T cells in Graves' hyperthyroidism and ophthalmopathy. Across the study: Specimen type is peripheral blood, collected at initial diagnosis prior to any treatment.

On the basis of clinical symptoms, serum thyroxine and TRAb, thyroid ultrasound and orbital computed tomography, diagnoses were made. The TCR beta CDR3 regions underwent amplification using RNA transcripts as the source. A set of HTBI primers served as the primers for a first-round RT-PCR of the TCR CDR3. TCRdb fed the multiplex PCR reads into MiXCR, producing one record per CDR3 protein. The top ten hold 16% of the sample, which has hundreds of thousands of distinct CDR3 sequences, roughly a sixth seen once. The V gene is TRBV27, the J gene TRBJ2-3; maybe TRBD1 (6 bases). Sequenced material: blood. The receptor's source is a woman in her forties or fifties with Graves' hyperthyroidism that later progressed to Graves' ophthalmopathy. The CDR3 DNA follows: TGTGCCAGCAGTACCCGGGACACCAGCGCAGATACGCAGTATTTT. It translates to CASSTRDTSADTQYF.